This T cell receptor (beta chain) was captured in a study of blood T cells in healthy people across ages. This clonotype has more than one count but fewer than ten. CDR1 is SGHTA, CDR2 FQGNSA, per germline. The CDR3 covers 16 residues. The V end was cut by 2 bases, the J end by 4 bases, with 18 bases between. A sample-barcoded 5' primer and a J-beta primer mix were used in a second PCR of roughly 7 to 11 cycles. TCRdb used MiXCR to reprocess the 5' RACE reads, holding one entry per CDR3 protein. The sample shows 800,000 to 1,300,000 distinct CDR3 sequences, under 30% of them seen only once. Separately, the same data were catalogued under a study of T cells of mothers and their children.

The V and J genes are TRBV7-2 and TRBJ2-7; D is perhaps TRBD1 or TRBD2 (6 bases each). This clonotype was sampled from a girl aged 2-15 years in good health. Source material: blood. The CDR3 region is CASSLRVSGGRYEQYF. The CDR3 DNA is TGTGCCAGCAGCTTAAGAGTGAGTGGGGGGCGTTACGAGCAGTACTTC. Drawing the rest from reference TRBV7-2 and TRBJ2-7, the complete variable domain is GAGVSQSPSNKVTEKGKDVELRCDPISGHTALYWYRQSLGQGLEFLIYFQGNSAPDKSGLPSDRFSAERTGGSVSTLTIQRTQQEDSAVYLCASSLRVSGGRYEQYFGPGTRLTVT.